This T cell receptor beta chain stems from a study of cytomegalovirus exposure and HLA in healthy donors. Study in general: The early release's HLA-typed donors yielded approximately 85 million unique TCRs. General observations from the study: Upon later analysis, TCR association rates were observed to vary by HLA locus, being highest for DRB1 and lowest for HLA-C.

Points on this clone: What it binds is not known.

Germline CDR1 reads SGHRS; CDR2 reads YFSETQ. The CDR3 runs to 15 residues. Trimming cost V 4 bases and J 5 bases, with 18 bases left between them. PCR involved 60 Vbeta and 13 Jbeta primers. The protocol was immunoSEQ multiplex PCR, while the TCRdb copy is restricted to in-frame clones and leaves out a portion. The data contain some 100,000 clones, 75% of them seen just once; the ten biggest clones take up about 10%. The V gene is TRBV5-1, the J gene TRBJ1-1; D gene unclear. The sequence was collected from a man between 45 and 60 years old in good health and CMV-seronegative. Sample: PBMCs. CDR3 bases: TGCGCCAGCAGCCCGAGATGGAGCGCGGAAACTGAAGCTTTCTTT. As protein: CASSPRWSAETEAFF.